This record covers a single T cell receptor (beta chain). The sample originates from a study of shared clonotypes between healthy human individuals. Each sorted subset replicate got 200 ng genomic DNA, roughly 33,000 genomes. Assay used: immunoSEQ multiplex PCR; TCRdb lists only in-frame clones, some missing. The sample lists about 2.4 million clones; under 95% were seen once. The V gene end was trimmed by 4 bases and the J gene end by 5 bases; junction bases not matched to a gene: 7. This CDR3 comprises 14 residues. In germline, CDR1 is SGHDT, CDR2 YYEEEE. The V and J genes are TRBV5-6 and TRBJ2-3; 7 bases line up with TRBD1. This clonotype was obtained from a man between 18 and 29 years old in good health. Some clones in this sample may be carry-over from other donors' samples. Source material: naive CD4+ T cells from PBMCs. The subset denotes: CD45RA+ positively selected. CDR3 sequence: CASSPLQGRDTQYF. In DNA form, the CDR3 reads TGTGCCAGCAGCCCCCTACAGGGGCGAGATACGCAGTATTTT.